The following is a T cell receptor beta chain sequence with its context. The CDR3 covers 15 residues. V was cut by 0 bases and J by 4 bases, with 12 bases left in between. Germline CDR1 is MNHEY and CDR2 is SVGAGI. Here immunoSEQ multiplex PCR was the method, and the copy in TCRdb shows in-frame clones only, minus some. The sample gives 150,000 or so clones, around 80% of which show up once; approximately 5.3% is in the top ten. These data originate in a study of blood T cell repertoires in COVID-19. Cohort placement rested on clinical history that participants reported themselves. Sample: PBMCs or T cells enriched from blood (not recorded which). The clonotype originates from a man aged 65 to 79 who had been exposed to COVID-19. This rearrangement joins TRBV6-5 to TRBJ1-2; D possibly corresponds to TRBD1 (6 bases). The CDR3 DNA reads as TGTGCCAGCAGTTACTCCCCGACAGGTCTCTATGGCTACACCTTC. Translation: CASSYSPTGLYGYTF.